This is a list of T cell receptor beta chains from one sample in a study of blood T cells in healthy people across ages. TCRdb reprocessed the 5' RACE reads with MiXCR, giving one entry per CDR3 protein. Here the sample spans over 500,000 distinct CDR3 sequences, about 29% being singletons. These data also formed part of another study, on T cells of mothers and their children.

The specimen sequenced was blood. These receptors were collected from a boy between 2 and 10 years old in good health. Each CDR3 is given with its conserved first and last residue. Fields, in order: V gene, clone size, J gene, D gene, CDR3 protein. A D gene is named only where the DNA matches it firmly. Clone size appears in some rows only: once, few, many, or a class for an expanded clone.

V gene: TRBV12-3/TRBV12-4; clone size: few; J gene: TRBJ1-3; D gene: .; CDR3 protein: CASSPDASGNTIYF
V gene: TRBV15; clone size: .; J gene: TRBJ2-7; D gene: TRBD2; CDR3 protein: CATSRSGSGRAEQYF
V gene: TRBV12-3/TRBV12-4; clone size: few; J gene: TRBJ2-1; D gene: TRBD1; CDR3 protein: CASNRQGGYNEQFF
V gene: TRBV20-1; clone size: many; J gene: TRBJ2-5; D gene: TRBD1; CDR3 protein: CSARPSGTGKETQYF
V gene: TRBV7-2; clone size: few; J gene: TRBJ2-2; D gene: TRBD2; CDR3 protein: CASRSGGANTGELFF
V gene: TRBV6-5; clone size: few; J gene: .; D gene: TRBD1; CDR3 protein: CASSSLDREIDNEQFF
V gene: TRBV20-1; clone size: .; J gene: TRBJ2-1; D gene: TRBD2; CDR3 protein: CSASLGLAGFRSSYNEQFF
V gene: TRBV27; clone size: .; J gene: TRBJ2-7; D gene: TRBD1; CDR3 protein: CASSVSGQGFYEQYF
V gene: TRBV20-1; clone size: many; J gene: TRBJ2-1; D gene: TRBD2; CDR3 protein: CSATGGRVSYNEQFF
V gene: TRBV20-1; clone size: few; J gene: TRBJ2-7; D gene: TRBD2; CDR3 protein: CSARDTGTSSYEQYF
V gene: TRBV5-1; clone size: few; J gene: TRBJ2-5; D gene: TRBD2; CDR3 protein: CASSGTSGKETQYF
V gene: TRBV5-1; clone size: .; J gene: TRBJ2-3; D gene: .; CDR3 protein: CASSLAQTGTRTQYF
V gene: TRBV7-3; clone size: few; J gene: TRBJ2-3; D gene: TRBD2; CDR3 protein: CASSQSGTSGGTDTQYF
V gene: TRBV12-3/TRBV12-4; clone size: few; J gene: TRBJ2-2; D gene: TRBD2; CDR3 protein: CASSPGLAGFTGELFF
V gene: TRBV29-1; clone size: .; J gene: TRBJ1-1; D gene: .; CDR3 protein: CSVDWDAAEAFF
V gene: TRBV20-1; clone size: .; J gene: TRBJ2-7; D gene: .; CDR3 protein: CSARDLRVGYEQYF
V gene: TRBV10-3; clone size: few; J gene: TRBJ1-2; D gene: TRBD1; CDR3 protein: CAISTTGGSNGYTF
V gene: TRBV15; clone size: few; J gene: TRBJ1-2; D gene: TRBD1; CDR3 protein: CATSRDRDRGDYGYTF
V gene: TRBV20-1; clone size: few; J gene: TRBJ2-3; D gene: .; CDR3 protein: CSATVHTDTQYF
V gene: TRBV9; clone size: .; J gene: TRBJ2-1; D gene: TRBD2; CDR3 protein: CASSFRLAGGSYNEQFF
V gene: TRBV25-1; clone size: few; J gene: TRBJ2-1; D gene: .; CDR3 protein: CASSKGTTIYNEQFF
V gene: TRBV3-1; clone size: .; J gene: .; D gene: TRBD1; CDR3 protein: CAGSQETGGYNEQYF
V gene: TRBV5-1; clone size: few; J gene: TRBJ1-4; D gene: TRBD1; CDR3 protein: CASSFQQGKDEKLFF
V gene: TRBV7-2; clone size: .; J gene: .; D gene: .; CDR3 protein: CASSLGVGAGAATQYF
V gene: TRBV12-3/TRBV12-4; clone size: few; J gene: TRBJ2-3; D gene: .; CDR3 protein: CASSLLEKDTQYF
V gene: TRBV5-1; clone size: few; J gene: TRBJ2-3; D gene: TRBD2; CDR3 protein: CASSPGLAGGRGADTQYF
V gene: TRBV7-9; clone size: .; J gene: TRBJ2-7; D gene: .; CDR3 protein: CASSPGGPQGAFPYEQYF
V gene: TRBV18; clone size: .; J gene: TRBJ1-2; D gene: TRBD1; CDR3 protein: CASSRGDVGQSYGYTF
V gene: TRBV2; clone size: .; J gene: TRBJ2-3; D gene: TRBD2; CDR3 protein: CASSMRTSGGTDTQYF
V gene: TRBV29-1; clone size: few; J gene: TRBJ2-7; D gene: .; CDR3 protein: CSVEEGRAGEQYF
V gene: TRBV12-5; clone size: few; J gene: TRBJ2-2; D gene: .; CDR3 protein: CASGLGPQGSGELFF
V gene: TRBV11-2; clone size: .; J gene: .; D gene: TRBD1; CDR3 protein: CASSSRDRVDFNEQFF
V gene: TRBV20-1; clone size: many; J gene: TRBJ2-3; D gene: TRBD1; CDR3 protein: CSALRWDRVTDTQYF
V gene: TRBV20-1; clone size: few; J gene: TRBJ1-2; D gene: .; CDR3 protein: CSAAIQYYGYTF
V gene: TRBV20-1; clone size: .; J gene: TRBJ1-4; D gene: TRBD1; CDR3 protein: CSAVSRDSPGKLFF
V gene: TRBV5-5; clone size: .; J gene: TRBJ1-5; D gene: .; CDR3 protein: CASSSTPYGQPQHF
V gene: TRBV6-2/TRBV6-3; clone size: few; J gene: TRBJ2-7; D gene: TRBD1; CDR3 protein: CASSSGTEITYEQYF
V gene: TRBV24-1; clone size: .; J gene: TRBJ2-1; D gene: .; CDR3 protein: CATSDLRVYNEQFF
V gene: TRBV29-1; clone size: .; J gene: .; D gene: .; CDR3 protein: CSAAGRAGYEQYF
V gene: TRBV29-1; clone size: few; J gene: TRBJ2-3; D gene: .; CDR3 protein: CSVDDSTDTQYF
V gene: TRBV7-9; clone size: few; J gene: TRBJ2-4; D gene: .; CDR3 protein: CASSSSPNLAYIQYF
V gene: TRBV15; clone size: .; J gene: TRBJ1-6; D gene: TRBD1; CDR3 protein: CATSRDRGASPLHF
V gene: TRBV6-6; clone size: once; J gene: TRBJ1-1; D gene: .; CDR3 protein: CASSDSMNTEAFF
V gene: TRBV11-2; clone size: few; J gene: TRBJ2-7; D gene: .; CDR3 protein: CASSPGRISYEQYF
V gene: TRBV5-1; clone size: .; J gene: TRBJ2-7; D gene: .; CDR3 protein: CASRDRSLASYEQYF
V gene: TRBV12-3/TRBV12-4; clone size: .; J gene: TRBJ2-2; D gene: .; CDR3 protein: CASSFGRGELFF
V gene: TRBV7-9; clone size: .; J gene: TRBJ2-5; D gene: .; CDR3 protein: CTSSLVLSGQETQYF
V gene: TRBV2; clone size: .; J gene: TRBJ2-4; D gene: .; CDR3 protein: CASSEIEGSLGNF
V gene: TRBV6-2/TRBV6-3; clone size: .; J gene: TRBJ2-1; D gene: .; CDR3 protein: CASSYAFGFSRAERGEDNEQFF
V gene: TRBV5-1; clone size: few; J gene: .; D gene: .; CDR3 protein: CASSFNRENDEQYF
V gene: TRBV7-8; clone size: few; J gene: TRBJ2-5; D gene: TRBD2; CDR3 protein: CASSTGTSGLVLGTQYF
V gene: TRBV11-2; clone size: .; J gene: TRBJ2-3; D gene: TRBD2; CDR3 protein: CASSRLTSGSLKDTQYF
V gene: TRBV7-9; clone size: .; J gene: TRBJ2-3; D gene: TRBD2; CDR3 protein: CASSSGLAGELDTQYF
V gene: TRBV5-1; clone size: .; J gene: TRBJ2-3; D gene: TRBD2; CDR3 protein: CASSLVLAGEGTDTQYF
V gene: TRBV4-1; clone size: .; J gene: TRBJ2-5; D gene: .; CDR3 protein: CASSQGNPPKTQYF